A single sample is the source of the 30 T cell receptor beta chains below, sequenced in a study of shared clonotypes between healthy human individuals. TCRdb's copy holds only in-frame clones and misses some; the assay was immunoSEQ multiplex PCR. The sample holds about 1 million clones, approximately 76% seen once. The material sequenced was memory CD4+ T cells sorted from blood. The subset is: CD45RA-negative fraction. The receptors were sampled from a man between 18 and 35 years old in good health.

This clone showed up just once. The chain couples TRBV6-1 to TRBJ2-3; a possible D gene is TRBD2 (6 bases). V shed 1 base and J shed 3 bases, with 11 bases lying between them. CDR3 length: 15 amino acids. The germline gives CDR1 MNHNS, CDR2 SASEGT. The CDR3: CASSEGGGVTDTQYF. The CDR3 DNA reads TGTGCCAGCAGTGAAGGAGGCGGGGTTACAGATACGCAGTATTTT.

This chain's CDR3 is CASSQGGTDTQYF. The DNA for the CDR3 is TGTGCCAGCAGTCAGGGAGGCACAGATACGCAGTATTTT. The chain employs TRBV5-8 and TRBJ2-3; perhaps D is TRBD1 or TRBD2 (5 bases each). V was shortened by 5 bases and J by 1 base, with 8 bases between the two germline ends. The CDR3 is 13 amino acids. Germline V CDR1 and CDR2: SGHTS, YDEGEE.

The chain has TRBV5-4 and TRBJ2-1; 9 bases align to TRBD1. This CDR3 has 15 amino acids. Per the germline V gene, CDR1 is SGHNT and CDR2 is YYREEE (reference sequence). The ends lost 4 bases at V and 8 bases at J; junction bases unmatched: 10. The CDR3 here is CASSGTGNVRDEQFF. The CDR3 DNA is TGTGCCAGCAGCGGGACAGGGAACGTCCGGGATGAGCAGTTCTTC.

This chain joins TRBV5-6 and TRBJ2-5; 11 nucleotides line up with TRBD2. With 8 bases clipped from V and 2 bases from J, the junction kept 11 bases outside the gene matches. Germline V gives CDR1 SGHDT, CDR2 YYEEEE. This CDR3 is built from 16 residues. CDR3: CASRGLAGGKQETQYF. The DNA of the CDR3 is TGTGCCAGTAGGGGGCTAGCGGGAGGCAAACAAGAGACCCAGTACTTC.

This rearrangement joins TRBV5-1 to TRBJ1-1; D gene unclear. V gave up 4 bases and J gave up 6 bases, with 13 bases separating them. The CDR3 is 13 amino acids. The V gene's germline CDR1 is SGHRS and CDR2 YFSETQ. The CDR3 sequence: CASSPQESAEAFF. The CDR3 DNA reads TGCGCCAGCAGCCCCCAGGAGTCGGCTGAAGCTTTCTTT.

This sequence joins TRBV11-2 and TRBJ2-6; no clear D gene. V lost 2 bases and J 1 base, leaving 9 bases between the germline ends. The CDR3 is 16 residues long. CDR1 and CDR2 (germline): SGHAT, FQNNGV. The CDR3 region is CASSLNLNSGANVLTF. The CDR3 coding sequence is TGTGCCAGCAGCTTAAATTTGAATTCTGGGGCCAACGTCCTGACTTTC.

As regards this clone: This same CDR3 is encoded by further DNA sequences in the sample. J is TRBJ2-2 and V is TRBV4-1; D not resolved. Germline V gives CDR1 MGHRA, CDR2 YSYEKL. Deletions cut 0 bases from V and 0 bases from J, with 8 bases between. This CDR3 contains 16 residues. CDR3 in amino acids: CASSQEPLPNTGELFF. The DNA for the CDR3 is TGCGCCAGCAGCCAAGAACCGCTTCCGAACACCGGGGAGCTGTTTTTT.

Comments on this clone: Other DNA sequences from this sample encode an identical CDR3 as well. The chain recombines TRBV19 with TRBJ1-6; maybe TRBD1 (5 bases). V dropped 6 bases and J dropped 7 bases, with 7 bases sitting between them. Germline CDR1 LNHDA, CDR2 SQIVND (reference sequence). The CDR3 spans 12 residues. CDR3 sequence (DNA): TGTGCCAGTAGATCAGGGAATTCACCCCTCCACTTT. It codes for CASRSGNSPLHF.

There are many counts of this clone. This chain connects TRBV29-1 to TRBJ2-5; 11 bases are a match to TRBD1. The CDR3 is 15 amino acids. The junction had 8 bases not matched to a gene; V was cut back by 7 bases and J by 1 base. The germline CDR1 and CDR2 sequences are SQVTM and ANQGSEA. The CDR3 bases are TGCAGCGCGGAAAGGGGGACAGGGGGCCAAGAGACCCAGTACTTC. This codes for CSAERGTGGQETQYF.

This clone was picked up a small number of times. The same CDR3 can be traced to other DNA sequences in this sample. CDR3 loop: CAWRGSYEQYF. The CDR3 DNA follows: TGTGCCTGGAGAGGCAGCTACGAGCAGTACTTC. The chain is built from TRBV30 and TRBJ2-7; D gene ambiguous. From germline, CDR1 is GTSNPN and CDR2 SVGIG (reference sequence). The CDR3 covers 11 residues. Trimming pared 3 bases from V and 3 bases from J, leaving 6 bases between.

The CDR3 nucleotides are TGTGCCAGCAGCTTGGTTGGACAGCCGGAAAAACTGTTTTTT. Residues: CASSLVGQPEKLFF. The J gene is TRBJ1-4, the V gene TRBV5-4; perhaps TRBD1 as D (6 bases). CDR1 is SGHNT and CDR2 is YYREEE in the germline V gene (reference sequence). Trimming cost V 0 bases and J 8 bases, with 11 bases left between them. The CDR3 is 14 residues long.

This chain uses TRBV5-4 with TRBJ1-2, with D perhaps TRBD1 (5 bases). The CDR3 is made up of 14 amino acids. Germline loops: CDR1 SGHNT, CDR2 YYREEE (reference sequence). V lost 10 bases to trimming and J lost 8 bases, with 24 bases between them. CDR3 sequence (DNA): TGTGCCGTTCGGGACGCGAGATCGGAAGAGGGCTACACCTTC. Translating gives CAVRDARSEEGYTF. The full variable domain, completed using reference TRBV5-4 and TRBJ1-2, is ETGVTQSPTHLIKTRGQQVTLRCSSQSGHNTVSWYQQALGQGPQFIFQYYREEENGRGNFPPRFSGLQFPNYSSELNVNALELDDSALYLCAVRDARSEEGYTFGSGTRLTVV.

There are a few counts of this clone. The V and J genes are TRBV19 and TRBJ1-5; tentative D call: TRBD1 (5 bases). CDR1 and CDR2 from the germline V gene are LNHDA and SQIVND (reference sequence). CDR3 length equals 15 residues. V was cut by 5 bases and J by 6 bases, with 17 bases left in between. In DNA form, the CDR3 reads TGTGCCAGTAGTGACCCAAGGGGAAGGAGTCAGCCCCAGCATTTT. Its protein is CASSDPRGRSQPQHF.

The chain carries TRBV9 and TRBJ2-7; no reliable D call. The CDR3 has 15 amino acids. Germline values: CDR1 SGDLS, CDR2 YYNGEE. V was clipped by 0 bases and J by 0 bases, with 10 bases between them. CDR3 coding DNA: TGTGCCAGCAGCGTAGCACCAGGATACTCCTACGAGCAGTACTTC. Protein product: CASSVAPGYSYEQYF.

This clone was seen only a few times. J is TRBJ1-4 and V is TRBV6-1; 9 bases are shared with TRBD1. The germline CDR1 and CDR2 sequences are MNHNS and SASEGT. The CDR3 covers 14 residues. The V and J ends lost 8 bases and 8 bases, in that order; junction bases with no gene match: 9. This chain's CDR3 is CASGSGTGYEKLFF. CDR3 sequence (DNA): TGTGCCAGCGGGAGCGGGACAGGGTACGAAAAACTGTTTTTT.

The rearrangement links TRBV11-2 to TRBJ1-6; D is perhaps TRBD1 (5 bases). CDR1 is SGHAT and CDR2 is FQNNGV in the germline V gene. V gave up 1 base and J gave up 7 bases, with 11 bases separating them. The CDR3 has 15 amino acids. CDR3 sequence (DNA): TGTGCCAGCAGCTTAGCGCAGGGTGGGAATTCACCCCTCCACTTT. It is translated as CASSLAQGGNSPLHF.

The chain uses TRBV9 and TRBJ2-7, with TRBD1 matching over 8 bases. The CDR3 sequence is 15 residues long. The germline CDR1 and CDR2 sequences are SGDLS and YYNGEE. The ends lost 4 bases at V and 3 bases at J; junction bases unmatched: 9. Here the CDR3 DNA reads TGTGCCAGCAGCCCTCACGGGACAGGCGGCTACGAGCAGTACTTC. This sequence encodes CASSPHGTGGYEQYF. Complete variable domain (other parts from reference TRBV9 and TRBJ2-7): DSGVTQTPKHLITATGQRVTLRCSPRSGDLSVYWYQQSLDQGLQFLIQYYNGEERAKGNILERFSAQQFPDLHSELNLSSLELGDSALYFCASSPHGTGGYEQYFGPGTRLTVT.

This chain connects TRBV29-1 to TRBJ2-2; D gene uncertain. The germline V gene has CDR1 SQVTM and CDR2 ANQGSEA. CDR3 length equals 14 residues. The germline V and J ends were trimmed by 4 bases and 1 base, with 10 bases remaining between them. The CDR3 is CSVAASLNTGELFF. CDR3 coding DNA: TGCAGCGTTGCTGCCAGTTTGAACACCGGGGAGCTGTTTTTT.

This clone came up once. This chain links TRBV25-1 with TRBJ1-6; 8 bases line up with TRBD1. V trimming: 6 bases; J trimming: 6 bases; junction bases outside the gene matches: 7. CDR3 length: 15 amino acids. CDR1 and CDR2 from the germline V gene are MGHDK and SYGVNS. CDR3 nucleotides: TGTGCCAGCAGCAGAACGACAGGGGTTAATTCACCCCTCCACTTT. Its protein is CASSRTTGVNSPLHF. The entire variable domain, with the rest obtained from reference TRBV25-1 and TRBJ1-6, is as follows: EADIYQTPRYLVIGTGKKITLECSQTMGHDKMYWYQQDPGMELHLIHYSYGVNSTEKGDLSSESTVSRIRTEHFPLTLESARPSHTSQYLCASSRTTGVNSPLHFGNGTRLTVT.

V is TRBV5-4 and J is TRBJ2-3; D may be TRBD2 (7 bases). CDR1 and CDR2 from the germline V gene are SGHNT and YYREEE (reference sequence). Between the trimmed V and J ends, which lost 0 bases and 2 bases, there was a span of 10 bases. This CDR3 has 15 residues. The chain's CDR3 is CASSLEGGATDTQYF. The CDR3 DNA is TGTGCCAGCAGCTTGGAGGGGGGGGCCACAGATACGCAGTATTTT. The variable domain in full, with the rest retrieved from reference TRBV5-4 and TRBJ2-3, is ETGVTQSPTHLIKTRGQQVTLRCSSQSGHNTVSWYQQALGQGPQFIFQYYREEENGRGNFPPRFSGLQFPNYSSELNVNALELDDSALYLCASSLEGGATDTQYFGPGTRLTVL.

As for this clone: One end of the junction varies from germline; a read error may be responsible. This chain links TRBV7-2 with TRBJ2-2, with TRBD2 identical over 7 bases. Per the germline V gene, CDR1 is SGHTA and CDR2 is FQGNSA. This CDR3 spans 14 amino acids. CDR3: CASSLGTNIGELFF. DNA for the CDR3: TGTGCCAGCAGCTTGGGGACTAACATCGGGGAGCTGTTTTTT.

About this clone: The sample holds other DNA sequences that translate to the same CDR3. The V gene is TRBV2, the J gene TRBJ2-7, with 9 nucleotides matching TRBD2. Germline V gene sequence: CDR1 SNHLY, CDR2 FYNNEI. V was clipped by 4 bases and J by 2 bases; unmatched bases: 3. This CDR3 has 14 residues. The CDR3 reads CASSVASGTYEQYF. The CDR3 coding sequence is TGTGCCAGCAGTGTGGCTAGCGGGACCTACGAGCAGTACTTC.

The CDR3 loop is CASSSRKDGDTGELFF. In nucleotides, the CDR3 is TGTGCCAGCAGCAGCCGGAAGGATGGGGACACCGGGGAGCTGTTTTTT. The rearrangement uses TRBV5-4 and TRBJ2-2; no reliable D call. The germline CDR1 and CDR2 sequences are SGHNT and YYREEE (reference sequence). V gave up 4 bases and J gave up 3 bases, with 16 bases separating them. The CDR3 covers 16 residues. Together with reference TRBV5-4 and TRBJ2-2, the CDR3 gives the full variable domain: ETGVTQSPTHLIKTRGQQVTLRCSSQSGHNTVSWYQQALGQGPQFIFQYYREEENGRGNFPPRFSGLQFPNYSSELNVNALELDDSALYLCASSSRKDGDTGELFFGEGSRLTVL.

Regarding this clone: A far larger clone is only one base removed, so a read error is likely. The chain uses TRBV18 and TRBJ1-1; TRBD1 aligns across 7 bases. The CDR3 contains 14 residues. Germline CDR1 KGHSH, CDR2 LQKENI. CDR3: CASSQGQMNAEAFF. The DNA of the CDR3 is TGTGCCAGCTCACAGGGACAGATGAACGCTGAAGCTTTCTTT.

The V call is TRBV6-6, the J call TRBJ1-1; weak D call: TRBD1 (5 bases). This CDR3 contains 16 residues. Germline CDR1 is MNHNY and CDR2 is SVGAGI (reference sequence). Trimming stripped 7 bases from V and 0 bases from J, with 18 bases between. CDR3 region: CASMREGRVMNTEAFF. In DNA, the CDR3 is TGTGCCAGCATGAGGGAGGGGCGAGTCATGAACACTGAAGCTTTCTTT.

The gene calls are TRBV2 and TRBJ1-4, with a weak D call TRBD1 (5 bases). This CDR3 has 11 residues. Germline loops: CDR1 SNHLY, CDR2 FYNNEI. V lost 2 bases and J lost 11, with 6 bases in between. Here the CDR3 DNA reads TGTGCCAGCAGTGAATGGGGGAAACTGTTTTTT. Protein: CASSEWGKLFF.

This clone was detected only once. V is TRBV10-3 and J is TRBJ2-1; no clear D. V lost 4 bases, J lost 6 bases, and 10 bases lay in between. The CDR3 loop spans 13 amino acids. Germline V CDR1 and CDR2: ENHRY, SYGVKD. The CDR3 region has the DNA TGTGCCATCAGTGTGGGCTCACTCAATGAGCAGTTCTTC. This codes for CAISVGSLNEQFF.

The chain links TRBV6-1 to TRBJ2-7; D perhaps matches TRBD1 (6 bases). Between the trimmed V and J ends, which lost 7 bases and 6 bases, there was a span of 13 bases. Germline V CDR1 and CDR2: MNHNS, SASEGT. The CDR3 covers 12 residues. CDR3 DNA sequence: TGTGCCAGCACCAAAACAGGGACCGAGCAGTACTTC. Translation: CASTKTGTEQYF.

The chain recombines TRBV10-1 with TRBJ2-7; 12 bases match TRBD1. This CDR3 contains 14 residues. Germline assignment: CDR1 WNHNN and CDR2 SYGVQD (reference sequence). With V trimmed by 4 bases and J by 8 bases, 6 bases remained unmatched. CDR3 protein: CASSAQGQGAKQYF. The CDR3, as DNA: TGCGCCAGCAGTGCACAGGGACAGGGGGCGAAGCAGTACTTC.

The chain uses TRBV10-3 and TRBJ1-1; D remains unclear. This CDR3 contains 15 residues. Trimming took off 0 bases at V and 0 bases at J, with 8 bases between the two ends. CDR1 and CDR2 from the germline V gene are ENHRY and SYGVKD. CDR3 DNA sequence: TGTGCCATCAGTGAGTCAGGCCCACTGAACACTGAAGCTTTCTTT. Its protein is CAISESGPLNTEAFF.